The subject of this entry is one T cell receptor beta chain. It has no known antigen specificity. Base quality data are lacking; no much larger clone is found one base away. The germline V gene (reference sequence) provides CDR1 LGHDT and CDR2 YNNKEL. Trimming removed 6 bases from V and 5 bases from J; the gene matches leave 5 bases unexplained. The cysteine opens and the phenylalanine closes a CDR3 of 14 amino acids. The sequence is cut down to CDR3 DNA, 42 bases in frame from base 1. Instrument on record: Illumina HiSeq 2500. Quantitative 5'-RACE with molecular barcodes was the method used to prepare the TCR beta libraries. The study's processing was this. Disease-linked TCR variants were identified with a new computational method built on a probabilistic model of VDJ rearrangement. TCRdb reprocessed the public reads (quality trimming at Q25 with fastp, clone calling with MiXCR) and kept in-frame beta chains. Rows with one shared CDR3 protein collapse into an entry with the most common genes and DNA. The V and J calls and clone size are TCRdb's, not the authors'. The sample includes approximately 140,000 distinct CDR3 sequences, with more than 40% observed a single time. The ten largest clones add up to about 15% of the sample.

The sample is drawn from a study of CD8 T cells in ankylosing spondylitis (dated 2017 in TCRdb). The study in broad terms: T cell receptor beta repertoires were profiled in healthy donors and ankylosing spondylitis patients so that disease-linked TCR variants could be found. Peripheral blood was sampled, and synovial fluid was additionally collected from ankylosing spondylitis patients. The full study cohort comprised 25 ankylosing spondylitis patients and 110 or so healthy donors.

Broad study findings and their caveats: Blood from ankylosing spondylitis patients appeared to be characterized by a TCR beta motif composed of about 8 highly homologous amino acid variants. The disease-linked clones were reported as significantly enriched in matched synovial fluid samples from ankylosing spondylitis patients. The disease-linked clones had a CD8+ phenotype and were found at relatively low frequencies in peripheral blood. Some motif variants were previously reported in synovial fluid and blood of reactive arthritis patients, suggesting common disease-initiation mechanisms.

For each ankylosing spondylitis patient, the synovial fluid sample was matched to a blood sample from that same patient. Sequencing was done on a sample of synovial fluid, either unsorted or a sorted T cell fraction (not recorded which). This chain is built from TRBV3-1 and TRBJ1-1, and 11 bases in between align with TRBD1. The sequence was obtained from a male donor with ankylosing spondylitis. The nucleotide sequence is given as TGTGCCAGCAGTCCGGGGACAGGGGGGACTGAAGCTTTCTTT. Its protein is CASSPGTGGTEAFF.